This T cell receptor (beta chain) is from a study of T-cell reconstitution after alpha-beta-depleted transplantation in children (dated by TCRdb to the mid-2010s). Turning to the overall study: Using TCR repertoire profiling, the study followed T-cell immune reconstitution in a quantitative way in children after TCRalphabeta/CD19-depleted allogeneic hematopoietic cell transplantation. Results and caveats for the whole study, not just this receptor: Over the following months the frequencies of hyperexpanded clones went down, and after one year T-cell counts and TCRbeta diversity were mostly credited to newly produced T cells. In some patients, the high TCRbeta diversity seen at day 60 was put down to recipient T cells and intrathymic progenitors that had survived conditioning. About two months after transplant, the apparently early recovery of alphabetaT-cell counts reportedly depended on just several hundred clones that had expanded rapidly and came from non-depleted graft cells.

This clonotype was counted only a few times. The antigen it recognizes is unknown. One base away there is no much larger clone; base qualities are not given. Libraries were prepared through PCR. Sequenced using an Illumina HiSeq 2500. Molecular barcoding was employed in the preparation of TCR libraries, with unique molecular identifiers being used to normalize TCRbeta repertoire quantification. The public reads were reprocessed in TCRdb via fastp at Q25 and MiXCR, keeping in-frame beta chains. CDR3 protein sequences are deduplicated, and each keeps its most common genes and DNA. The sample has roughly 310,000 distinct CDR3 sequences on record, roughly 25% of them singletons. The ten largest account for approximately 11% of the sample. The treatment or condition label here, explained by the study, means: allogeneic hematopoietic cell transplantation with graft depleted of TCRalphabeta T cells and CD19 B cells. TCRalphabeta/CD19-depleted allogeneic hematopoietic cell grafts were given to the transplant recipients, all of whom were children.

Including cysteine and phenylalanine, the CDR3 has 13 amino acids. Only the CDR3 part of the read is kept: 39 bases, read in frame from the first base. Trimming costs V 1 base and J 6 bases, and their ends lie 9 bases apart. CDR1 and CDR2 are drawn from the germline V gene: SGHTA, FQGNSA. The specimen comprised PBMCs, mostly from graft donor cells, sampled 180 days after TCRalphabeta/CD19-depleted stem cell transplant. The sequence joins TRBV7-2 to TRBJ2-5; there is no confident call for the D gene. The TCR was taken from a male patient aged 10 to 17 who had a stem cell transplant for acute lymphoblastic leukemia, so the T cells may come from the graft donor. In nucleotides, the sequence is TGTGCCAGCAGCTTAGATATGGGAAAGACCCAGTACTTC. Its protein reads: CASSLDMGKTQYF. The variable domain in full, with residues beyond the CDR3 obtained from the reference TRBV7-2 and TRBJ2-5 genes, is GAGVSQSPSNKVTEKGKDVELRCDPISGHTALYWYRQSLGQGLEFLIYFQGNSAPDKSGLPSDRFSAERTGGSVSTLTIQRTQQEDSAVYLCASSLDMGKTQYFGPGTRLLVL.